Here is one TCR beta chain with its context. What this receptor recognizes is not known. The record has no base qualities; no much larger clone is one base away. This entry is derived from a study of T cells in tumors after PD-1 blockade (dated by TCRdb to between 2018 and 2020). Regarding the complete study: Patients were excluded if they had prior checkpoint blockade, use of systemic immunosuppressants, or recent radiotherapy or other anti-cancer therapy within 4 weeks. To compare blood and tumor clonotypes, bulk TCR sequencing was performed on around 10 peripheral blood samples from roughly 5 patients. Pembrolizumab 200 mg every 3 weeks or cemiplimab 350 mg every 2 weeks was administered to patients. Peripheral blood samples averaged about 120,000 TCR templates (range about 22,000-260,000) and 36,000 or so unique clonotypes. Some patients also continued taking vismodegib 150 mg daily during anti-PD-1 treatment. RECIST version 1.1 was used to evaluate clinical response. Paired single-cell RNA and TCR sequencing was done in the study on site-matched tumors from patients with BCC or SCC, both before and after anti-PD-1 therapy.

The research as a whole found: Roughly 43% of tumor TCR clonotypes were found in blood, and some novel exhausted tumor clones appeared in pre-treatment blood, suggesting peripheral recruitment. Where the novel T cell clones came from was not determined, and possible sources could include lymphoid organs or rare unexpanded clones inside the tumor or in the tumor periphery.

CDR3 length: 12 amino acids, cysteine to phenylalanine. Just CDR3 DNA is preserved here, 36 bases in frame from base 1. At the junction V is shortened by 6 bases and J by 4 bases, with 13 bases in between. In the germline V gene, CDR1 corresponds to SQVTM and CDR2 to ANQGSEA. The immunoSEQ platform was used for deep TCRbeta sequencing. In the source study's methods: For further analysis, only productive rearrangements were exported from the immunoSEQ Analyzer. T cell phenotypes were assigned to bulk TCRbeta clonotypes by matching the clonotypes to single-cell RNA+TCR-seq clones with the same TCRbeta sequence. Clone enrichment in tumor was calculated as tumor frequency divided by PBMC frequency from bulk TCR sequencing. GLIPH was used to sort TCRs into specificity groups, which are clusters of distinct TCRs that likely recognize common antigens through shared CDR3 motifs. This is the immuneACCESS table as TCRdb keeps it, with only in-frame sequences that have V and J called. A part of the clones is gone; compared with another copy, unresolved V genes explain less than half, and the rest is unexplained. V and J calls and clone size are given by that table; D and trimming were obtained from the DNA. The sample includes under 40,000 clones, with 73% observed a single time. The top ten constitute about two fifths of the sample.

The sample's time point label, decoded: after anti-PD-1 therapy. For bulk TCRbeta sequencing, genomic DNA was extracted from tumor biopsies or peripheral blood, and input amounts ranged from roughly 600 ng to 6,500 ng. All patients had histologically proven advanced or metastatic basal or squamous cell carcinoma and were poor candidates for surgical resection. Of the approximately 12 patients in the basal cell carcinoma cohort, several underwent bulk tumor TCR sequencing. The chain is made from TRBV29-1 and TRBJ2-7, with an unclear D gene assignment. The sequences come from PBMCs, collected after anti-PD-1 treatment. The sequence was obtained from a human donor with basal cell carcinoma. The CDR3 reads CSVGSSPYEQYF. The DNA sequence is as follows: TGCAGCGTGGGTTCTTCCCCTTACGAGCAGTACTTC.